A selection of T cell receptor beta chains follows, all from one sample in a study of shared clonotypes between healthy human individuals. Repertoires were generated with immunoSEQ multiplex PCR, while TCRdb's copy carries only in-frame clones and drops some. The table lists about 450,000 clones, around 80% of them singletons. Sequenced material: PBMCs. Receptor source: a woman in her thirties or forties in good health. Some clones in this sample may be carry-over from other donors' samples. The conserved cysteine and the conserved F or W are not part of the CDR3 here. Fields, in order: clone size, V gene, CDR3 protein. Clone size, where shown, is once, few, many, or a class for clones that have expanded.

>once|TRBV5-1
ASSPRVGHENTEAF
>few|TRBV4-1
ASSQFRGSYNEQF
>NA|TRBV25-1
ASSLRDREIRETQY
>once|TRBV10-1
ASSAGQSYEQY
>NA|TRBV28
ASSLLAQPQH
>NA|TRBV28
AIRGAEAF
>NA|TRBV10-2
ASRSGLISGNTIY
>NA|TRBV28
ASSLGDWTGGYYEQY
>NA|TRBV5-8
ASSVRGQQTDTQY
>NA|TRBV19
ASSISRTSGTYEQY
>NA|TRBV2
ASHGLAGSYEQY
>many|TRBV7-9
ASSSRGQPQH
>NA|TRBV7-9
ASSLGRTGITEAF
>many|TRBV7-9
ASSPRGGSSYNEQF
>NA|TRBV5-4
ASSSRQGAGETQY
>NA|TRBV27
ASSPRGAGVIESKF
>NA|TRBV28
ASSLRGPQDREQY
>NA|TRBV28
ASRVASESNQPQH
>NA|TRBV12-2
ASRLVMATDTQY